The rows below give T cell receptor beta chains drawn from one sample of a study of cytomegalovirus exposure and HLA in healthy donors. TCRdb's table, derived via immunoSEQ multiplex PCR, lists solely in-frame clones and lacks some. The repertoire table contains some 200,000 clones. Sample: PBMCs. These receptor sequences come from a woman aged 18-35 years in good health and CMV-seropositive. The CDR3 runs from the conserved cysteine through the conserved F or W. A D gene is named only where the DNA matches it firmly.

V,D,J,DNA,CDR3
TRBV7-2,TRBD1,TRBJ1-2,TGTGCCAGCAGCTCGAAGCCAGGGGGATTCGCTGGCTACACCTTC,CASSSKPGGFAGYTF
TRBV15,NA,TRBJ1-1,TGTGCCACCAGCAGAGACGGAAGCTCCGGGGCTTTCTTT,CATSRDGSSGAFF
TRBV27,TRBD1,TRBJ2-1,TGTGCCAGCAGTTTTGGGGACAGGGTAGTGAATGAGCAGTTCTTC,CASSFGDRVVNEQFF
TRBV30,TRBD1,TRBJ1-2,TGTGCCTGGAGTCATAAGACAGGGGGTGGCTACACCTTC,CAWSHKTGGGYTF
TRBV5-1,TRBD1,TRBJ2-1,TGCGCCAGCAGCGAAAGCCGGGACAGGGAGGATGAGCAGTTCTTC,CASSESRDREDEQFF
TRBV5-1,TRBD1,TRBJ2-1,TGCGCCAGCAGCTTGATGTCAGGGGGCAATGAGCAGTTCTTC,CASSLMSGGNEQFF
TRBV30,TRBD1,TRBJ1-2,TGTGCATCCGGGACAGGGGTTGGCTACACCTTC,CASGTGVGYTF
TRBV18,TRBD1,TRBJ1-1,TGTGCCAGCTCACCGGGACAGATATTAATGAACACTGAAGCTTTCTTT,CASSPGQILMNTEAFF
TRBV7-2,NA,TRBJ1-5,TGTGCCAGCAGCTTAGTACAGGATCAGCCCCAGCATTTT,CASSLVQDQPQHF
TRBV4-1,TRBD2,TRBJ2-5,TGCGCCAGCAGCCAAGTAAAGGCTAGCGGGAGAAGTGGAGGGACCCAGTACTTC,CASSQVKASGRSGGTQYF
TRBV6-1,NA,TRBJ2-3,TGTGCCATCAAGGACAGGGAGGGAACAGATACGCAGTATTTT,CAIKDREGTDTQYF
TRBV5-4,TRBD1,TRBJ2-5,TGTGCCAGCAGCTTGGGGGGGGACAGGCTCTCAGAGACCCAGTACTTC,CASSLGGDRLSETQYF
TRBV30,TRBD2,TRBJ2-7,TGTGCCTCCGCCGGCAGCGGGAACTACGAGCAGTACTTC,CASAGSGNYEQYF
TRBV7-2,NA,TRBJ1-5,TGTGCCAGCAGCCCGGGACAACCGAGCAATCAGCCCCAGCATTTT,CASSPGQPSNQPQHF
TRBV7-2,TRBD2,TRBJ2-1,TGTGCCAGCACCCCCTGGCGGGAGGCCAATGAGCAGTTCTTC,CASTPWREANEQFF
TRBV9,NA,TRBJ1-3,TGTGCCAGCAGCACCAACCCCCACAACAGGGCTGGAAACACCATATATTTT,CASSTNPHNRAGNTIYF
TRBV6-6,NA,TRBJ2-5,TGTGCCAGCAGCTTTACTGAACAAGAGACCCAGTACTTC,CASSFTEQETQYF
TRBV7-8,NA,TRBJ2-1,TGTGCCAGCAGCCTACCACTAGCAAATGAGCAGTTCTTC,CASSLPLANEQFF
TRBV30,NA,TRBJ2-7,TGTGCCTGGAGTGTAACCGGGGGAGGATACGAGCAGTACTTC,CAWSVTGGGYEQYF
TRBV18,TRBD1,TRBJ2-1,TGTGCCAGCTCCCAACTGGACAGGGGAGGCGAGCAGTTCTTC,CASSQLDRGGEQFF
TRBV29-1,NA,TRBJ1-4,TGCAGCGTTTATTCCGGGACAACCGCTAATGAAAAACTGTTTTTT,CSVYSGTTANEKLFF
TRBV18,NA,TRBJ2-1,TGTGCCAGCTCACCATCCACGAGCTCCTACAATGAGCAGTTCTTC,CASSPSTSSYNEQFF
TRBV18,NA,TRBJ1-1,TGTGCCAGCTCACCCAGGGATGAAGCTTTCTTT,CASSPRDEAFF
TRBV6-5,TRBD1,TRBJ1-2,TGTGCCAGCAGTTACAAGGGACAGGGGGATTATGGCTACACCTTC,CASSYKGQGDYGYTF